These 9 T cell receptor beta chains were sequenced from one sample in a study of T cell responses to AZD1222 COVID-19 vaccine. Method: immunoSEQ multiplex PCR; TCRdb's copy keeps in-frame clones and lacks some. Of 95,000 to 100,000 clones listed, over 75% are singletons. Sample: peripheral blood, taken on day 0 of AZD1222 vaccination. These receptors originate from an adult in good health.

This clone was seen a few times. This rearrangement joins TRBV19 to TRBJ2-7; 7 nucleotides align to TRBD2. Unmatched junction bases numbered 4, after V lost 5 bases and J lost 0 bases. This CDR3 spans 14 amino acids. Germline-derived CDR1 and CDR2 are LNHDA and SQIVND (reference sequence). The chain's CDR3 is CASSYGGSSYEQYF. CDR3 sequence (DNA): TGTGCCAGTAGTTATGGCGGGAGCTCCTACGAGCAGTACTTC.

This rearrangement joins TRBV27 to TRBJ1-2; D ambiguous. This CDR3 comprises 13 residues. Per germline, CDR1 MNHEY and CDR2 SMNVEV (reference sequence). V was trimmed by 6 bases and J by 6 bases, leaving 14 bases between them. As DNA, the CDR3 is TGTGCCAGCAGCCCCGGAGTCGAAGATGGCTACACCTTC. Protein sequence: CASSPGVEDGYTF.

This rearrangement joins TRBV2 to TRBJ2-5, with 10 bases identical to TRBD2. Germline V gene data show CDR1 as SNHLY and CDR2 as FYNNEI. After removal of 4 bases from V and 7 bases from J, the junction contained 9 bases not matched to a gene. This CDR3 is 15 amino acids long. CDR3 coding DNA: TGTGCCAGCAGTGTGCAGCGGGGGGGCTCGGGGACCCAGTACTTC. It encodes CASSVQRGGSGTQYF.

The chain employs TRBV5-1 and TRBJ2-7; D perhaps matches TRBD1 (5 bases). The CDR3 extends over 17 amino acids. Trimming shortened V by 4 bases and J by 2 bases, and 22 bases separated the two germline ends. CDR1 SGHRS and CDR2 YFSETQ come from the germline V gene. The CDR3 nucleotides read TGCGCCAGCAGCCGCCCTTCTGACAGAGAGAAACCCTACGAGCAGTACTTC. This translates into CASSRPSDREKPYEQYF.

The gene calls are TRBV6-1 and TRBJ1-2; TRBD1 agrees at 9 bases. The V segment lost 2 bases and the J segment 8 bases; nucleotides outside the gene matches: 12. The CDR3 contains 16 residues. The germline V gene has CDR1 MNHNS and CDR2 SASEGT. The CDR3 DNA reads TGTGCCAGCAGTGAATTCCGCGGGACAGGGCACGGCGGCTACACCTTC. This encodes CASSEFRGTGHGGYTF.

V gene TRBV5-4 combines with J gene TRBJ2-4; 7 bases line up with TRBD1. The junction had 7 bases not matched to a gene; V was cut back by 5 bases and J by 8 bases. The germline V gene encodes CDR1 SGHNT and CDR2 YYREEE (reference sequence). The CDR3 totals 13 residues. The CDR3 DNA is TGTGCCAGCAGTCCTCCAGGGGGATACATTCAGTACTTC. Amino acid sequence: CASSPPGGYIQYF. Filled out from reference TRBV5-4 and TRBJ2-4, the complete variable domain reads ETGVTQSPTHLIKTRGQQVTLRCSSQSGHNTVSWYQQALGQGPQFIFQYYREEENGRGNFPPRFSGLQFPNYSSELNVNALELDDSALYLCASSPPGGYIQYFGAGTRLSVL.

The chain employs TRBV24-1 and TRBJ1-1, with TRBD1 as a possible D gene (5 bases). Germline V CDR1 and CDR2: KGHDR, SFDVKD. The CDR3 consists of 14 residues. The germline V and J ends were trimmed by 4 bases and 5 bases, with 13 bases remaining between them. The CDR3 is CATSDRGTRTEAFF. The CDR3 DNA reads TGTGCCACCAGTGACCGCGGGACGAGAACTGAAGCTTTCTTT.

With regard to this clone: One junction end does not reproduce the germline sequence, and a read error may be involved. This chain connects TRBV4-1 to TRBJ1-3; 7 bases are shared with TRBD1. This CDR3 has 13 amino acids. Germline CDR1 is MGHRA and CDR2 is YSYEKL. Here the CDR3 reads CASSQQRDSLREF. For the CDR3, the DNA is TGCGCCAGCAGCCAACAACGGGACAGCCTCAGGGAGTTT.

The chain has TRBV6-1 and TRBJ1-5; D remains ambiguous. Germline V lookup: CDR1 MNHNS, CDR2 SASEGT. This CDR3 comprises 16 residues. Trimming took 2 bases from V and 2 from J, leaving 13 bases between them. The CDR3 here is CASSELVLGGNQPQHF. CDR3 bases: TGTGCCAGCAGTGAACTCGTCCTTGGGGGCAATCAGCCCCAGCATTTT.